The 18 T cell receptor beta chains in this list originate from one sample, sequenced in a study of cytomegalovirus exposure and HLA in healthy donors. PCR primers comprised 60 Vbeta and 13 Jbeta primers. Generated by immunoSEQ multiplex PCR, the TCRdb table keeps only in-frame clones and is missing some. The ten most abundant clones cover roughly 1.5% of a sample with about 130,000 clones. The specimen sequenced was PBMCs. The receptors originated from a woman aged 40 to 50 in good health and CMV-seronegative.

The chain joins TRBV4-2 to TRBJ1-1, with a tentative D call TRBD1 (5 bases). Germline CDR1 is LGHNA and CDR2 is YNFKEQ. Trimming took 6 bases from V and 0 from J, leaving 23 bases between them. There are 18 residues in the CDR3. As DNA, the CDR3 is TGTGCCAGCAGGGAAGAGGAGGGGACGGGACCCATGAACACTGAAGCTTTCTTT. Its translation: CASREEEGTGPMNTEAFF.

The chain joins TRBV6-5 to TRBJ1-6; D unresolved. The V gene lost 6 bases and the J gene lost 7 bases, with 4 bases spanning the gap. Germline-derived CDR1 and CDR2 are MNHEY and SVGAGI. The CDR3 contains 11 residues. The CDR3 bases are TGTGCCAGCAGCTCCAATTCACCCCTCCACTTT. It is translated as CASSSNSPLHF.

The V gene is TRBV5-1, the J gene TRBJ2-2; no definite D call. CDR3 length equals 14 residues. V lost 1 base, J lost 7 bases, and 11 bases lay in between. Germline CDR1 SGHRS, CDR2 YFSETQ. CDR3 protein: CASSLTPELGELFF. CDR3 bases: TGCGCCAGCAGCTTGACCCCTGAACTCGGGGAGCTGTTTTTT.

V is TRBV6-1 and J is TRBJ2-7, with D unclear. Germline loops: CDR1 MNHNS, CDR2 SASEGT. The ends were cut back, 1 base at V and 0 bases at J, with 10 bases in the middle. The CDR3 consists of 15 residues. CDR3 DNA sequence: TGTGCCAGCAGTGAAGGGTTCGATAGCTCCTACGAGCAGTACGTC. Residues: CASSEGFDSSYEQYV.

J is TRBJ2-7 and V is TRBV4-3, with no clear D. The CDR3 has 13 amino acids. With 0 bases removed from V and 7 bases from J, the gap between germline ends came to 10 bases. The germline V gene has CDR1 LGHNA and CDR2 YSLEER. The CDR3 DNA reads TGCGCCAGCAGCCAAGATACGGCGGAAGAGCAGTACTTC. It encodes CASSQDTAEEQYF.

The chain carries TRBV11-3 and TRBJ2-7, with 14 bases that match TRBD2. This CDR3 contains 17 residues. J lost 4 bases, V lost 5 bases, and 10 bases had no gene match. Germline CDR1 SGHNT, CDR2 YENEEA. The CDR3 spells CASSSRSRTSGGYEQYV. The CDR3 DNA reads TGTGCCAGCAGCAGCCGGTCCCGGACTAGCGGGGGGTACGAGCAGTACGTC.

J is TRBJ2-5 and V is TRBV11-3; 8 positions agree with TRBD1. Germline V lookup: CDR1 SGHNT, CDR2 YENEEA. The CDR3 is made up of 16 amino acids. Unmatched junction bases numbered 6, after V lost 1 base and J lost 2 bases. The CDR3 here is CASSLVLDREQETQYF. In nucleotides, the CDR3 is TGTGCCAGCAGCTTAGTGTTGGACAGGGAACAAGAGACCCAGTACTTC. The full variable domain, completed using reference TRBV11-3 and TRBJ2-5, is EAGVVQSPRYKIIEKKQPVAFWCNPISGHNTLYWYLQNLGQGPELLIRYENEEAVDDSQLPKDRFSAERLKGVDSTLKIQPAELGDSAVYLCASSLVLDREQETQYFGPGTRLLVL.

This sequence joins TRBV7-6 and TRBJ2-2; a weak D match, TRBD2 (5 bases). Germline CDR1 SGHVS, CDR2 FNYEAQ. This CDR3 is built from 14 residues. V was pared by 3 bases and J by 13 bases, with 18 bases between. The CDR3 loop reads CASSFKAGDRLLFF. The DNA for the CDR3 is TGTGCCAGCAGCTTCAAGGCCGGGGATCGTTTGCTGTTTTTT.

In DNA, the CDR3 is TGCGCCAGCAGCTTGGGGCGGGGGAGCACAGATACGCAGTATTTT. It codes for CASSLGRGSTDTQYF. The V call is TRBV5-1, the J call TRBJ2-3, with 7 bases matching TRBD2. Germline lookup yields CDR1 SGHRS and CDR2 YFSETQ. The V segment lost 0 bases and the J segment 0 bases; nucleotides outside the gene matches: 1. This CDR3 comprises 15 residues.

The V call is TRBV4-3, the J call TRBJ2-6; D is unclear. Trimming removed 1 base at V and 2 bases at J, with 9 bases between. This CDR3 has 16 amino acids. Germline V gene data show CDR1 as LGHNA and CDR2 as YSLEER. Here the CDR3 reads CASSQVRFTGANVLTF. CDR3 sequence (DNA): TGCGCCAGCAGCCAAGTTAGATTTACTGGGGCCAACGTCCTGACTTTC.

The CDR3 here is CSVGGQSYEQYF. CDR3 sequence (DNA): TGCAGCGTTGGGGGACAGTCCTACGAGCAGTACTTC. The chain carries TRBV29-1 and TRBJ2-7; TRBD1 matches at 7 bases. The V segment lost 4 bases and the J segment 1 base; nucleotides outside the gene matches: 1. Germline CDR1 and CDR2: SQVTM and ANQGSEA. CDR3 length equals 12 residues.

The chain uses TRBV19 and TRBJ2-6; D unresolved. The V gene lost 7 bases and the J gene lost 2 bases, with 18 bases spanning the gap. The length of the CDR3 is 17 residues. Germline assignment: CDR1 LNHDA and CDR2 SQIVND (reference sequence). The CDR3 region is CASTSSYFSPGANVLTF. The CDR3 DNA reads as TGTGCCAGTACCTCCTCGTACTTTTCCCCTGGGGCCAACGTCCTGACTTTC.

The J gene is TRBJ1-2, the V gene TRBV5-1; 9 nucleotides line up with TRBD1. The CDR3 length is 14 residues. The V and J ends lost 3 bases and 6 bases, in that order; junction bases with no gene match: 6. Germline lookup yields CDR1 SGHRS and CDR2 YFSETQ. CDR3: CASSSNTGGHGYTF. CDR3 nucleotides: TGCGCCAGCAGCTCGAATACAGGGGGCCATGGCTACACCTTC.

The CDR3 here is CASSPLGGLGGAFF. The CDR3 DNA is TGTGCCAGCTCACCACTAGGCGGGTTAGGGGGAGCTTTCTTT. V is TRBV18 and J is TRBJ1-1; maybe TRBD1 (6 bases). The CDR3 contains 14 residues. Germline assignment: CDR1 KGHSH and CDR2 LQKENI. Trimming took off 1 base at V and 10 bases at J, with 16 bases between the two ends.

The rearrangement uses TRBV7-6 and TRBJ2-2, with 15 bases that match TRBD2. The V and J ends lost 6 bases and 0 bases, in that order; junction bases with no gene match: 2. The CDR3 contains 17 residues. Germline assignment: CDR1 SGHVS and CDR2 FNYEAQ. The CDR3 nucleotides read TGTGCCAGCAGGGGGACTAGCGGGGGGACGAACACCGGGGAGCTGTTTTTT. Amino acids: CASRGTSGGTNTGELFF.

The rearrangement links TRBV5-6 to TRBJ1-2, with unresolved D. The germline gives CDR1 SGHDT, CDR2 YYEEEE. Trimming stripped 0 bases from V and 3 bases from J, with 12 bases between. The CDR3 has 15 amino acids. As DNA, the CDR3 is TGTGCCAGCAGCTTGGTGGCCAGGCGTGACTATGGCTACACCTTC. This codes for CASSLVARRDYGYTF.

The chain links TRBV2 to TRBJ2-5; TRBD1 agrees at 7 bases. This CDR3 comprises 14 residues. CDR1 SNHLY and CDR2 FYNNEI come from the germline V gene. V shed 1 base and J 5 bases; nucleotides not matched to a gene: 4. The CDR3 DNA reads TGTGCCAGCAGTGAAGAACAGGGGCCCGAGACCCAGTACTTC. It translates to CASSEEQGPETQYF. Using reference TRBV2 and TRBJ2-5 for the parts outside the CDR3, the full variable domain is EPEVTQTPSHQVTQMGQEVILRCVPISNHLYFYWYRQILGQKVEFLVSFYNNEISEKSEIFDDQFSVERPDGSNFTLKIRSTKLEDSAMYFCASSEEQGPETQYFGPGTRLLVL.

The chain links TRBV7-2 to TRBJ1-1, with a weak D call TRBD1 (5 bases). In germline, CDR1 is SGHTA, CDR2 FQGNSA. V gave up 5 bases and J gave up 3 bases, with 19 bases separating them. The length of the CDR3 is 16 residues. CDR3 residues: CASSPRPDAGDTEAFF. Here the CDR3 DNA reads TGTGCCAGCAGCCCACGACCTGACGCGGGGGACACTGAAGCTTTCTTT.